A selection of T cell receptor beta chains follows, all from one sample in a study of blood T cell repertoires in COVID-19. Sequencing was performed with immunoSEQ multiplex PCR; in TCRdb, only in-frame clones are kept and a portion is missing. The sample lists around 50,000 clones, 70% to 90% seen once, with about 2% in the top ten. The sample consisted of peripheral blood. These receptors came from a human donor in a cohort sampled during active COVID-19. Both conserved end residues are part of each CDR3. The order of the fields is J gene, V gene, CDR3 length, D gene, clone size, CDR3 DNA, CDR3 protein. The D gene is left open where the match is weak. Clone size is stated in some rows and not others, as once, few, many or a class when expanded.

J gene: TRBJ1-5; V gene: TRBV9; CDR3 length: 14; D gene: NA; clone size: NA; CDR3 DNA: TGTGCCAGCAGCGTAGGGGAGGGGATTCAGCCCCAGCATTTT; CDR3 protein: CASSVGEGIQPQHF
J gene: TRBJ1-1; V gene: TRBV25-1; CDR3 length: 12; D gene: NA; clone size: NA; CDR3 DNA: TGTGCCAGCCGGGGGGAACGCGCTGAAGCTTTCTTT; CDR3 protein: CASRGERAEAFF
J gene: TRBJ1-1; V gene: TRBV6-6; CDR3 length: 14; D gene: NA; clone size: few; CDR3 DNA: TGTGCCACCCGACAGGAGGCATGGGACACTGAAGCTTTCTTT; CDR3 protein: CATRQEAWDTEAFF
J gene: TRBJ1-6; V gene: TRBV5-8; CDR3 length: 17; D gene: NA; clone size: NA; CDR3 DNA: TGTGCCAGCAGTCCTTACAGAGCCAGCTCCTATAATTCACCCCTCCACTTT; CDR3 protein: CASSPYRASSYNSPLHF
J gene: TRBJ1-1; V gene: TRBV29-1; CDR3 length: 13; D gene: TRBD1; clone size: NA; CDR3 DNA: TGCAGCGTCTGGACAGGGATGAACACTGAAGCTTTCTTT; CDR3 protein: CSVWTGMNTEAFF
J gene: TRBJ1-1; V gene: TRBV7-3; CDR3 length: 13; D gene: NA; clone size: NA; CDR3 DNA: TGTGCCAGCAGATTAAGCCCATCGAGTGAAGCTTTCTTT; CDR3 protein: CASRLSPSSEAFF
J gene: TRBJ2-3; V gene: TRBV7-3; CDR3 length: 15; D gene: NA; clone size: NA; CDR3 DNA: TGTGCCAGCAGCTTAAAATTATCTAGCACAGATACGCAGTATTTT; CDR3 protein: CASSLKLSSTDTQYF
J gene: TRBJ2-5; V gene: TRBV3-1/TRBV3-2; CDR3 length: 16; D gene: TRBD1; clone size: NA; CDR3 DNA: TGTGCCAGCAGCCAAGATAGGCAGGGGGCAAGGGAGACCCAGTACTTC; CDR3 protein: CASSQDRQGARETQYF
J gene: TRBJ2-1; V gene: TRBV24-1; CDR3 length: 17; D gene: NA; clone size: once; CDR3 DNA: TGTGCCACCAGTGATTCGGTGGACAGATTATCCTACAATGAGCAGTTCTTC; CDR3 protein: CATSDSVDRLSYNEQFF
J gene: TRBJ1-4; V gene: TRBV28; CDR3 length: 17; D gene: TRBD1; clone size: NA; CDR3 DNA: TGTGCCAGCAGTTCGGGGGGTACTGGGACAGGGTTAGGAAAACTGTTTTTT; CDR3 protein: CASSSGGTGTGLGKLFF
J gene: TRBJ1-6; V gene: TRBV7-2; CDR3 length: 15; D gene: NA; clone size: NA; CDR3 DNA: TGTGCCAGCAGCTTTGGGAGCTCCTATAATTCACCCCTCCACTTT; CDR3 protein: CASSFGSSYNSPLHF
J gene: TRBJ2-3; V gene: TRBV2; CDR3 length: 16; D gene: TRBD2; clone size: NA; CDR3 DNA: TGTGCCAGCAGGCTGACTAGCGGGGCGTACACAGATACGCAGTATTTT; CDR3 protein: CASRLTSGAYTDTQYF
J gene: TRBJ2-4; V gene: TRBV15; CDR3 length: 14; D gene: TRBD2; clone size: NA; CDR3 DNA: TGTGCCACCAGCAGAGACCCTCCGTTCGGACTAGACTACTTC; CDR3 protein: CATSRDPPFGLDYF
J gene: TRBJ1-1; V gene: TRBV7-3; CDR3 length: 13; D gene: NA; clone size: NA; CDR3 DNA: TGTGCCAGCAGCTTAACGTTAGGGGCTGAAGCTTTCTTT; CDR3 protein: CASSLTLGAEAFF
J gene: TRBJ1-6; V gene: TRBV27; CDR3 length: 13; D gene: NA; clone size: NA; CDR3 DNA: TGTGCCAGCAGTTTACAGTTTGATTCACCCCTCCACTTT; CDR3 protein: CASSLQFDSPLHF
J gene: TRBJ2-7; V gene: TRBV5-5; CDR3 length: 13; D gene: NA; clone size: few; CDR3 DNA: TGTGCCAGCAAACCCCAGGGGATGAGTGAGCAGTACTTC; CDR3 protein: CASKPQGMSEQYF